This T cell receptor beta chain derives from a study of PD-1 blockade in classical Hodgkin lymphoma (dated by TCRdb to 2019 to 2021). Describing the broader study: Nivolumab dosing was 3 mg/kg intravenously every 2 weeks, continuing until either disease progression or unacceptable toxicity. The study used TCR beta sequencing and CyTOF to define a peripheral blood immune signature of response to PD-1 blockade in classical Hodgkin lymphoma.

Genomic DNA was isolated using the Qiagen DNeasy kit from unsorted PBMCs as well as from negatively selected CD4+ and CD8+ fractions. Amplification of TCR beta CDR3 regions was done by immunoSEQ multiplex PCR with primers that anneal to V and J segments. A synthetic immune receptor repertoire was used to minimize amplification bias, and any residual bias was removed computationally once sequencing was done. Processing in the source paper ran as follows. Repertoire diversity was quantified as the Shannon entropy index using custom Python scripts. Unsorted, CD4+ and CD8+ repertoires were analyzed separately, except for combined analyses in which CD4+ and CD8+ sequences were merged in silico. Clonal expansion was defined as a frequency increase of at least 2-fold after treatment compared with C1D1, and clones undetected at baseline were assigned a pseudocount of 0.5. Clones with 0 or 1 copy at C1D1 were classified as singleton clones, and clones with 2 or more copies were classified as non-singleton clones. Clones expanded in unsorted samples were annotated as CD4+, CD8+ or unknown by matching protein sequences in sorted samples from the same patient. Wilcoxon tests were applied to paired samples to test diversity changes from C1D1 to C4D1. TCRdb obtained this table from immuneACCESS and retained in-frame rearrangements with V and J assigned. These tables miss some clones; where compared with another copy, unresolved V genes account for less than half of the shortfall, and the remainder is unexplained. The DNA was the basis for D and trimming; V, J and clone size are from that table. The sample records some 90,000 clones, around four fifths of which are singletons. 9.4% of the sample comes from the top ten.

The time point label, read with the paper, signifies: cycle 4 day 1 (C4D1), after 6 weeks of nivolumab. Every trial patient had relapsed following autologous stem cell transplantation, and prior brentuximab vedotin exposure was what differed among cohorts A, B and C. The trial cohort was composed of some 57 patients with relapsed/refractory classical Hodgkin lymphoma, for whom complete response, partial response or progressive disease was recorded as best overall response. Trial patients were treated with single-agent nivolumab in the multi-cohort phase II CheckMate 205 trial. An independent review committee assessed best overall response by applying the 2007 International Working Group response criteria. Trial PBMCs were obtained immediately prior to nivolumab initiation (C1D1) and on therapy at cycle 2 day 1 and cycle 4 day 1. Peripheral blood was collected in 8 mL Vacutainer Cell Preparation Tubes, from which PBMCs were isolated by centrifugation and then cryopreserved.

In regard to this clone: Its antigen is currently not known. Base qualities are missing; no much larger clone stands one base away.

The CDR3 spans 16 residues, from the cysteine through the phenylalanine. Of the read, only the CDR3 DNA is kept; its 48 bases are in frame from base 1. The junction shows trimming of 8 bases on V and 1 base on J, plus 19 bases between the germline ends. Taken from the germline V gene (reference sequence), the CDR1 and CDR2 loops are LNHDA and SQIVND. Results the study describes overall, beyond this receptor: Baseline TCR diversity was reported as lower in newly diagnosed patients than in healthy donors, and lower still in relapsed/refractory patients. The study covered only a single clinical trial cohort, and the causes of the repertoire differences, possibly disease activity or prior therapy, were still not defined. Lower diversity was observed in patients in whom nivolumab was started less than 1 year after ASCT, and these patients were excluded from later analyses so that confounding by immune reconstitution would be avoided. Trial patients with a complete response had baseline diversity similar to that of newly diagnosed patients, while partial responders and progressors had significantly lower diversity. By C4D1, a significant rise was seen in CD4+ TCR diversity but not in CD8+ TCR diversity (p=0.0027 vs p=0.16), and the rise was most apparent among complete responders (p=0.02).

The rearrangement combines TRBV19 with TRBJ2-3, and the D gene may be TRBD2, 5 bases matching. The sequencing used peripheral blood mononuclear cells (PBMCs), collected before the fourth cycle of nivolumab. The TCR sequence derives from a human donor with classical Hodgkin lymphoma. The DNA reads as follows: TGTGCCAGTTCCCTGACCTGGGAGAGGGGCACAGATACGCAGTATTTT. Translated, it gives CASSLTWERGTDTQYF.